Listed below are T cell receptor beta chains from one sample, sequenced in a study of T cells in Graves' hyperthyroidism and ophthalmopathy. TCRdb analysed the multiplex PCR reads with MiXCR anew, one entry per CDR3 protein. The profile shows hundreds of thousands of distinct CDR3 sequences, 38% of them singletons. The sample consisted of blood. Receptors were obtained from a man aged 18 to 35 with Graves' hyperthyroidism. Each CDR3 is given with its conserved first and last residue.

TRBJ2-7,TRBV20-1,CSARWATGSSYEQYF
TRBJ2-6,TRBV29-1,CSVGVGANVLTF
TRBJ1-6,TRBV15,CATSPLRNSPLHF
TRBJ1-1,TRBV25-1,CASLNGPQDTEAFF
TRBJ2-7,TRBV9,CASLAADSEQYF
TRBJ1-4,TRBV15,CATSRTRHTLDEKLFF
TRBJ1-6,TRBV15,CATSREPGRYNSPLHF
TRBJ1-5,TRBV10-3,CASSPGHYSNQPQHF
TRBJ2-5,TRBV11-2,CASTELVAGFPWETQYF
TRBJ1-1,TRBV7-9,CASSLLQGGAFF
TRBJ1-2,TRBV15,CATSRDRQPLLSYGYTF
TRBJ1-6,TRBV5-4,CASSLTRADSPLHF
TRBJ2-7,TRBV6-1,CASSGLTGKPDEQYF
TRBJ1-2,TRBV29-1,CSVLGGQGYGYTF
TRBJ1-1,TRBV10-3,CATGTGTSGTEAFF
TRBJ1-1,TRBV19,CASSPSPGHWITEAFF
TRBJ2-2,TRBV3-1,CASSQPFTTNTGELFF
TRBJ1-2,TRBV4-1,CASSQDPSDGNYGYTF